The T cell receptor (beta chain) under discussion was sequenced for a study of T cells in Graves' hyperthyroidism and ophthalmopathy (dated by TCRdb to the late 2010s). Notes on the research overall: Peripheral blood samples were taken at initial diagnosis, before any treatment was given. TCR V-J signatures able to tell the groups apart were searched for in a discovery cohort of some 100 patients, of whom 40 to 45 had Graves' ophthalmopathy and around 58 had stable Graves' hyperthyroidism. Prospective prediction of ophthalmopathy was tested in an independent validation cohort consisting of roughly 19 hyperthyroidism patients and approximately 16 patients who later progressed to ophthalmopathy. For training and testing, the approximately 92 patients in the discovery cohort were randomly divided in a 7:3 ratio. In several Graves' hyperthyroidism patients, the study also compared T-cell repertoires from thyroid tissue with T-cell repertoires from blood. After blood sampling, hyperthyroidism patients were treated with methimazole at a starting dose of 30 mg daily, and ophthalmopathy patients were treated with high-dose intravenous methylprednisolone. According to the paper, TCR Vbeta CDR3 sequencing was carried out on 135 peripheral blood samples, which came from 40 to 45 ophthalmopathy, around 75 hyperthyroidism and about 17 progressor patients.

The CDR3 covers 15 residues, taking in both the cysteine and the phenylalanine. Of the read, only the CDR3 DNA is kept; its 45 bases are in frame from base 1. V is cut back by 2 bases and J by 6 bases, with 6 bases in the junction unmatched. In the germline V gene, CDR1 corresponds to KGHSH and CDR2 to LQKENI. The table lists this clonotype with a few counts. Which antigen it targets is not known. Per-nucleotide qualities are absent, and no much larger clonotype sits a single base away. A patient counted as having stable Graves' hyperthyroidism if no progression to ophthalmopathy occurred over 18 months of follow-up. Hyperthyroidism patients were newly diagnosed, with disease duration under 2 months, and aged 18 to 65 years. Any patient with an uncontrolled infection, another autoimmune disease, pregnancy or lactation was excluded. Diagnoses were established on the basis of clinical symptoms, serum thyroxine and TRAb, thyroid ultrasound, and orbital computed tomography. Ficoll-Paque density gradient centrifugation was used to isolate PBMCs from 9.5 to 10 ml of fresh peripheral blood. Trizol reagent was used to extract total RNA, and RNA quality was then checked on an Agilent 2100 Bioanalyzer.

The full study reports these points: Sample size was not statistically predetermined, and investigators were not blinded to group allocation. In validation, the model predicted progression to ophthalmopathy a median of around six months before onset, with roughly 71% sensitivity and roughly 72% specificity. Ophthalmopathy was separated from stable hyperthyroidism by a 13 V-J signature model, with approximately 86% sensitivity and 81% to 82% specificity obtained in cross-validation and 80%/75% obtained in testing. Most expanded thyroid clonotypes (frequency above 0.001) were also detected in blood, a finding suggesting that blood repertoires may reflect thyroid immune responses.

The TCR beta CDR3 regions were amplified from RNA transcripts. For the first round of RT-PCR on the TCR CDR3, the HTBI primer set was used together with the Qiagen OneStep RT-PCR kit. A second multiplex PCR round built the libraries, followed by size selection and purification. Paired-end sequencing of the libraries was performed with 100 bp reads on an Illumina HiSeq2000. The original pipeline was this. SOAPnuke was used to process the raw data, throwing out any read that contained adapters or uncalled bases, had a mean Phred below 15, or lacked an exact constant-primer or identifier match. COPE v1.2.5 was used to merge the high-quality paired reads, and each unique nucleotide sequence was defined as a clonotype. MiTCR v1.1 was used to align clonotypes to the IMGT TRBV, TRBD and TRBJ reference segments. The analysis included only V-J combinations with a frequency above 0.0001, which together covered 99.2% of the repertoires. The TCS score was defined as F50 (clonal expansion) divided by E x V (chaos), with BLOSUM62-based TCRdist calculated between CDR3 peptides within each V-J. Welch's t-statistics and random forest reduced just over 500 V-J features to some 14, which were used in a naive Bayes classifier (R e1071). TCRdb trimmed public reads at Q25 via fastp, called clones via MiXCR and kept in-frame beta chains. Rows with a matching CDR3 protein are joined into one entry that keeps the most common DNA and genes. TCRdb's processing, not the authors' own work, is the source of the V and J calls. Counted in this sample were a few hundred thousand distinct CDR3 sequences; 15% to 17% of them appeared once. The ten biggest clones cover approximately 7% of the sample.

The receptor was isolated from a woman aged 25 to 39 with Graves' hyperthyroidism. This sequence uses TRBV18 and TRBJ1-5; a stretch of 8 junction bases matches TRBD1. The sequenced sample consisted of blood. CDR3 loop: CASSPGTGSAQPQHF. The bases are TGTGCCAGCTCACCAGGGACAGGCTCGGCTCAGCCCCAGCATTTT.